This T cell receptor beta chain was obtained from a study of T cell responses to AZD1222 COVID-19 vaccine. In regard to this clone: What it binds is unknown.

The assay was immunoSEQ multiplex PCR, and TCRdb's table has in-frame clones only and misses some. The sample contains approximately 45,000 clones, around 88% of which appear only once. CDR1 and CDR2 (germline): ENHRY, SYGVKD. The CDR3 spans 18 residues. V shed 3 bases and J 5 bases; nucleotides not matched to a gene: 18. Study-wide results and limits: Spike-specific TCR breadth rose after two AZD1222 doses, and depth rose as well. Spike regions recognized by vaccine-associated CD4 TCRs spanned the protein, led by 160-218 and 743-854. Seropositive at baseline were only a handful of AZD1222 recipients.

This material consisted of peripheral blood, taken 28 days after the second AZD1222 dose. The chain combines TRBV10-3 with TRBJ1-1; TRBD1 matches 7 bases. The TCR originated in an adult who received the AZD1222 COVID-19 vaccine. CDR3 DNA sequence: TGTGCCATCAGTGACCCCACGGGGGGTCAGGGGGTCGAGACTGAAGCTTTCTTT. Translation: CAISDPTGGQGVETEAFF.